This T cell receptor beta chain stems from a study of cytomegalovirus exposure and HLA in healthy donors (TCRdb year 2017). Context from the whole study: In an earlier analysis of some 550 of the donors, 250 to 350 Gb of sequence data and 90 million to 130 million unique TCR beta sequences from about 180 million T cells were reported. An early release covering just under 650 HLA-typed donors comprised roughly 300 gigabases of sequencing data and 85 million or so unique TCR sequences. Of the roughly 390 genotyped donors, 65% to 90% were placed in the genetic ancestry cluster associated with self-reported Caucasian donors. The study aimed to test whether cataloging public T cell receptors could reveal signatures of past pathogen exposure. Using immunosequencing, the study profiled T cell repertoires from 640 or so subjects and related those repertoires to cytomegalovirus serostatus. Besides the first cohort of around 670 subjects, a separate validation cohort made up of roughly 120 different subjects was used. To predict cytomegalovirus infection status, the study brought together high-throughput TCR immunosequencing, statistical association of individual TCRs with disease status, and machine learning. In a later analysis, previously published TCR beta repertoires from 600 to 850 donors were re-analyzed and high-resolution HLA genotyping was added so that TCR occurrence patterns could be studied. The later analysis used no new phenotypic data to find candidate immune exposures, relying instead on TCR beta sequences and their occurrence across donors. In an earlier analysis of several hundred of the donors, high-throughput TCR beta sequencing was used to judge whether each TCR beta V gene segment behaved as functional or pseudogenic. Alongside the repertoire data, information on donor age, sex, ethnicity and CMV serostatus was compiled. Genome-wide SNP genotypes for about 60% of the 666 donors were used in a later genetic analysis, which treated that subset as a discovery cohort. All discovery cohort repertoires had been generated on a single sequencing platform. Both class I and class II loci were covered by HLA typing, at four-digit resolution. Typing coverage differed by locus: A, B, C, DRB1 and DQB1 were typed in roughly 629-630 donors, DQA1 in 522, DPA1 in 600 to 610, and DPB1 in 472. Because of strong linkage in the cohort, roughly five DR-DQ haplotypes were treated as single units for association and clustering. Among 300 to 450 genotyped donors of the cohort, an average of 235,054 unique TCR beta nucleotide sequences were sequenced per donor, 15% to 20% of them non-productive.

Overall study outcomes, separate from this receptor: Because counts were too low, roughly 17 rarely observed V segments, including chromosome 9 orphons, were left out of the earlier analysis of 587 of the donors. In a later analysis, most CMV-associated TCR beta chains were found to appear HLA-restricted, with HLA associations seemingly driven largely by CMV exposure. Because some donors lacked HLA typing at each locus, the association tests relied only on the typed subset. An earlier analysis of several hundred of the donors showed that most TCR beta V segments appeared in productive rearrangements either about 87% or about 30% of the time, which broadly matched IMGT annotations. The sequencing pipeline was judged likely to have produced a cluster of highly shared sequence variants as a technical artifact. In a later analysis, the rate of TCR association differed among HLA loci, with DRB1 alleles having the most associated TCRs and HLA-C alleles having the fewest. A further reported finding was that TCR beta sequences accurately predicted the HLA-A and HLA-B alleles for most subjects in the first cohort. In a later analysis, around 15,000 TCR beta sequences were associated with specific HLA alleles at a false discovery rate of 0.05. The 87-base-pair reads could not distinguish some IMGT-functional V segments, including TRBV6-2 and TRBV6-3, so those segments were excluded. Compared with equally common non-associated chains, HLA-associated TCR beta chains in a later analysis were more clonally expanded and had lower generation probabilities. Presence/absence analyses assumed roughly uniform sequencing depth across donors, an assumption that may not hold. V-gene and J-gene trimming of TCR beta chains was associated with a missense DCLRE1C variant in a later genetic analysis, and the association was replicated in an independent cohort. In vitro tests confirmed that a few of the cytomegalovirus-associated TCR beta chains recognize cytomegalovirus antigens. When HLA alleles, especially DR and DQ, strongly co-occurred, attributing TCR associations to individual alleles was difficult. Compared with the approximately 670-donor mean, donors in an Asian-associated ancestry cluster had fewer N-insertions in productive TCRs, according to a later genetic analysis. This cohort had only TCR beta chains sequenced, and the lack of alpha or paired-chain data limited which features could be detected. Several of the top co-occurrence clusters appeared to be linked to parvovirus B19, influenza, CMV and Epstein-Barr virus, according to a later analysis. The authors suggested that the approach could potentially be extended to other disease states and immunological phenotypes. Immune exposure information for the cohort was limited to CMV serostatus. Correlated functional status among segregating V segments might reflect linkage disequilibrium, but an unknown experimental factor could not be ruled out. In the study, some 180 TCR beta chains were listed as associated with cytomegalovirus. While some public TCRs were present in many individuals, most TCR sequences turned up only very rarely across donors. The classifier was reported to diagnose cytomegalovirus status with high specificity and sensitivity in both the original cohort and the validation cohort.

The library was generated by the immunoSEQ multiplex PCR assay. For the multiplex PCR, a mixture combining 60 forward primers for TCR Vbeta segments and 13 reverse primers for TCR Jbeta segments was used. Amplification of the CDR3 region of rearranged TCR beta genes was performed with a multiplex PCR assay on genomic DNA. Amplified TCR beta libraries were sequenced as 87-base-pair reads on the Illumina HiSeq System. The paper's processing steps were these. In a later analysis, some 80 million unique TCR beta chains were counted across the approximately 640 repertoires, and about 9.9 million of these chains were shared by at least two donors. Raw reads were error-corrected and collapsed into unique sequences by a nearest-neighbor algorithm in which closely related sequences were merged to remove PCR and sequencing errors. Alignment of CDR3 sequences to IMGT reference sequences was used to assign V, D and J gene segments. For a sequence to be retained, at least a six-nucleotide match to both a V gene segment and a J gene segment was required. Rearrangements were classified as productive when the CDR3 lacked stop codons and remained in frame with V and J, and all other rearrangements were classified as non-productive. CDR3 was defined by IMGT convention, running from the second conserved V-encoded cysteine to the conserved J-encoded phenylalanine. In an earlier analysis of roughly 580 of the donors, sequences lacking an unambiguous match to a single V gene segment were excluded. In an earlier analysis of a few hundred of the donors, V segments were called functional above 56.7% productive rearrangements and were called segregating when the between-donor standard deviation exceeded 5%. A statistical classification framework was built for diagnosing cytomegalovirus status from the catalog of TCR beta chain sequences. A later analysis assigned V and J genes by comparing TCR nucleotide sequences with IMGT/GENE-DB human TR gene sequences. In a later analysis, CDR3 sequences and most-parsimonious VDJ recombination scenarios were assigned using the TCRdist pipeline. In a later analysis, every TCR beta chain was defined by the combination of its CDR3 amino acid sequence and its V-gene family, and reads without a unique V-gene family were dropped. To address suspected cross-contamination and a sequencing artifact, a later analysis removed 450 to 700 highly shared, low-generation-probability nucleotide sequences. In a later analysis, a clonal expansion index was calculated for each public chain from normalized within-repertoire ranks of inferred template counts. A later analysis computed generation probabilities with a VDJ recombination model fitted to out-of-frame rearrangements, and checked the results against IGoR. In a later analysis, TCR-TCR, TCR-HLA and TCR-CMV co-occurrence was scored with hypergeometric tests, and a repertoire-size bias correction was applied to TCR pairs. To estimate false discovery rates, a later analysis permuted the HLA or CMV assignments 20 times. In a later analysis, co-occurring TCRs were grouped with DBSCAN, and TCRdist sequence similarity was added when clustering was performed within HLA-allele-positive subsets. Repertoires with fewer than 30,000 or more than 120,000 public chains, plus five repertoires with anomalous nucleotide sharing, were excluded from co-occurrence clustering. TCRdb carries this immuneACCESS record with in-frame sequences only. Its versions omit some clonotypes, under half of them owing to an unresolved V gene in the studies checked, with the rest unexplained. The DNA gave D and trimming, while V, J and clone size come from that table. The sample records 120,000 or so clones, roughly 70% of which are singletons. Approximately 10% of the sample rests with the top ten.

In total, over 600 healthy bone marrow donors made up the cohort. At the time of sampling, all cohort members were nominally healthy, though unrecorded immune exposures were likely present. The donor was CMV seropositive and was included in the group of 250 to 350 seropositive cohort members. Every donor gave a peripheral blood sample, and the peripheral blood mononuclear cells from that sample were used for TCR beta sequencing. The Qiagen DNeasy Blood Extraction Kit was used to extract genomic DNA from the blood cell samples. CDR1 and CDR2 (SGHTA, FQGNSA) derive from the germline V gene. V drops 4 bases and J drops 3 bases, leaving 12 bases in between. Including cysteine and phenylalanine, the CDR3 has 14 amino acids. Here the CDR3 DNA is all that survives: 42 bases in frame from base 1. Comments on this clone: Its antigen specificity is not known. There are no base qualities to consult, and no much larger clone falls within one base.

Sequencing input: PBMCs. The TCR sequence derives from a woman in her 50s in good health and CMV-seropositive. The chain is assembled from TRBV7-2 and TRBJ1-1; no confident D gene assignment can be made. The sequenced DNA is TGTGCCAGCAGCTCTTTACAGAGTCACACTGAAGCTTTCTTT. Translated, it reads CASSSLQSHTEAFF.